This TCR beta chain was retrieved from a study of T cells in Graves' hyperthyroidism and ophthalmopathy. Findings of the study overall: Through a model of 13 V-J features, ophthalmopathy was separated from stable hyperthyroidism. Peripheral blood also featured most of the thyroid clonotypes expanded above 0.001.

Amplification of TCR beta CDR3 regions used RNA as the template. Researchers ran a first-round RT-PCR on the TCR CDR3 using the HTBI primer set. TCRdb independently ran MiXCR on the multiplex PCR reads; one entry per CDR3 protein. The sample carries approximately 560,000 distinct CDR3 sequences, around 16% recorded once. The CDR3 covers 15 residues. Germline loops: CDR1 SQVTM, CDR2 ANQGSEA. V lost 8 bases and J 1 base, leaving 20 bases between the germline ends. Notes on this clonotype: The antigen is undetermined.

Based on clinical symptoms, serum thyroxine and TRAb, thyroid ultrasound and orbital computed tomography, diagnoses were reached. This sequence joins TRBV29-1 and TRBJ1-1; D might be TRBD1 (6 bases). What was sequenced was blood. The origin of this receptor is a woman aged 25-40 years with Graves' hyperthyroidism. The CDR3 bases are TGCAGCCTAATACGGACAGATACTAAGAACACTGAAGCTTTCTTT. Translating gives CSLIRTDTKNTEAFF.